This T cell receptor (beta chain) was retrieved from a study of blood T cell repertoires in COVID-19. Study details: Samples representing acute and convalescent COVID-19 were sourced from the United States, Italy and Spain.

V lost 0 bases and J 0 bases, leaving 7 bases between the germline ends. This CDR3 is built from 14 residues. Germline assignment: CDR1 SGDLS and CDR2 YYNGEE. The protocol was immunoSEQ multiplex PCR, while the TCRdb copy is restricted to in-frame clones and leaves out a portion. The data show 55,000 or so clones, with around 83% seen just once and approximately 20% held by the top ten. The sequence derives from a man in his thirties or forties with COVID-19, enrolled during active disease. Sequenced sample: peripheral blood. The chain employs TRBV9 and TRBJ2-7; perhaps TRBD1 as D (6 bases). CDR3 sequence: CASSVADSSYEQYF. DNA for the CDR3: TGTGCCAGCAGCGTAGCGGACAGCTCCTACGAGCAGTACTTC.